This TCR beta chain was retrieved from a study of blood T cell repertoires in COVID-19. Deletions cut 1 base from V and 4 bases from J, with 5 bases between. Germline V lookup: CDR1 SGHDN, CDR2 FVKESK. The CDR3 runs 14 residues. Here immunoSEQ multiplex PCR was the method, and the copy in TCRdb shows in-frame clones only, minus some. Found here are approximately 64,000 clones, about 80% of them singletons; the top ten hold about 0.87%. Source material: peripheral blood. This sequence joins TRBV14 and TRBJ1-6; TRBD1 might be the D (5 bases). The source of this sequence is a woman in her 70s with acute or convalescent COVID-19. The CDR3 reads CASSQGQYNSPLHF. The CDR3, as DNA: TGTGCCAGCAGCCAAGGACAGTATAATTCACCCCTCCACTTT.